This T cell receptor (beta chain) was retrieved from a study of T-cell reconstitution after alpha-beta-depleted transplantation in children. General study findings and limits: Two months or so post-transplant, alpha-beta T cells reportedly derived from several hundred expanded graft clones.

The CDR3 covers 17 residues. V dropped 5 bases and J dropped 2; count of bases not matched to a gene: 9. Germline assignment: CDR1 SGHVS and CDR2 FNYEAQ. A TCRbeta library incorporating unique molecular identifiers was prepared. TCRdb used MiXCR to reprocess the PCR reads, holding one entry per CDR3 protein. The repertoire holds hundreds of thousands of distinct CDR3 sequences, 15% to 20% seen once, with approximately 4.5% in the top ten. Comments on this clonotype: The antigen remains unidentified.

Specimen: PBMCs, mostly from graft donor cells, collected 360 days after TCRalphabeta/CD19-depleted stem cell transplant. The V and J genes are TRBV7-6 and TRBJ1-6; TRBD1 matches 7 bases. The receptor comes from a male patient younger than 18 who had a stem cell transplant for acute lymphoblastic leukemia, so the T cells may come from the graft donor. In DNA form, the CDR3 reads TGTGCCAGCAGCCTCAGGGCACAGGGGCCCTATAATTCACCCCTCCACTTT. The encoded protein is CASSLRAQGPYNSPLHF.